The source of this T cell receptor beta chain is a study of CD8 T cells in acute hepatitis C reinfection (dated by TCRdb to about 2021). For the study in its entirety: Both during acute infection and after viral clearance, the study profiled the TCRbeta repertoire of CD8+ T cells that were specific for the HCV NS3-1073 epitope. A handful of spontaneous resolvers provided paired acute and follow-up samples.

Trimmed from V: 4 bases; trimmed from J: 4 bases; junction bases lacking a gene match: 7. Looking up the germline V gene yields CDR1 SGHAT and CDR2 FQNNGV. The CDR3 sequence holds 16 residues, the cysteine and phenylalanine included. CDR3 DNA is the only sequence kept; it has 48 bases, read in frame from the first base. Overall study outcomes, separate from this receptor: Because bulk sequencing covered only the TCRbeta chain, the alphabeta pairing of public clonotypes could not be determined. NS3-1073 specific repertoires were highly diverse, with no significant diversity differences between acute resolver, follow-up resolver and acute chronic samples. CDR3 sequences shared with other epitopes were rare, and differing sequencing approaches may have limited exact matching. NS3-1073 specific cells were too rare to sort in chronically infected subjects, so no follow-up repertoires exist for those subjects. Preferential use of the TRBV04 and TRBV06 gene families was observed in all groups, and this preferential usage was not explained by overrepresentation in the naive pool. Thirteen public clonotypes were found regardless of outcome; one public clonotype used V04-02/J02-02.

The FACS-sorted cells had their genomic DNA extracted, and the commercial immunoSEQ service was used to sequence the TCRbeta chains. From the authors' description of their analysis: ImmunoSEQ Analyzer software v3.0 and R v3.5.1 were used to analyze the repertoire data. Only productive rearrangements were analyzed, because sequences with stop codons or out-of-frame rearrangements were removed. Simpson diversity, Shannon entropy, CDR3 length and nucleotide addition metrics were obtained from the sequencing provider. Clonotypes were grouped by frequency into dominant, sub-dominant, low or lowest abundance categories, and clonotypes below 0.1% were left out of most analyses. A CDR3 amino acid clonotype was designated public if detected in at least two subjects at a cumulative frequency of at least 0.5%. Sourced from immuneACCESS, this table was stored by TCRdb with only in-frame sequences that have V and J called. A share of the clones is absent; for the studies checked, an unresolved V gene accounts for under half, and the remainder has no known explanation. V and J calls and clone size are those listed in that table; D and trimming were worked out from the DNA. This sample holds some 38,000 clones; around nine tenths were observed only once. The ten largest account for 0.5% to 0.65% of the sample.

The sample's time point label is to be understood as: naive CD8 control sorted from an acute-time-point sample. Enrolled in the Montreal Hepatitis C Cohort (HEPCO) in Canada, the donors were people who inject drugs, and these donors were followed every 3 months. Acute primary HCV infection was defined as a positive HCV RNA or antibody test after a negative test within the previous 24 weeks. Antibodies against CD3, CD8 and CD45RO were used for surface staining, and dead cells were excluded with an aqua fixable dye. The cohort also included a handful of subjects who developed chronic infection, defined as HCV RNA positivity at 24 weeks. From thawed, previously cryostored peripheral blood mononuclear cells, CD8+ T cells were purified through negative selection performed by means of the MACS CD8+ T cell Isolation Kit. Cells were sorted on a BD FACSAria II cell sorter. On this clone itself: Its antigen specificity is not known. Per-base qualities were not stored, and no clone one base away is much larger.

This receptor was taken from a young man with chronic hepatitis C. The chain was built from TRBV11-2 and TRBJ2-5; TRBD2 fits 12 bases in the junction. Sequenced input: naive CD8+ T cells from PBMCs. The sample's cell subset or site label, in plain terms: sorted total naive CD45RO-negative CD8+ T cells. The bases read TGTGCCAGCAGCTACACTAGCGGGGGGTTCGTAGAGACCCAGTACTTC. Its protein product is CASSYTSGGFVETQYF.